This T cell receptor beta chain was profiled in a study of T cells after yellow fever vaccination (dated by TCRdb to about 2019). For the wider study: The SMART-Seq v4 Ultra Low Input RNA kit was used to prepare libraries from fractions with low cell numbers. Bulk TCR alpha and beta repertoires were sequenced longitudinally to track T-cell clones before and after primary and booster YFV17D yellow fever vaccination. Two healthy male donors, one aged 18 to 30 and one aged 30 to 40 years, made up the cohort. Bulk PBMC replicates and cell subsets were isolated from blood drawn at multiple timepoints before and after both primary and secondary immunization. Results the study describes overall, beyond this receptor: Computational filtering was needed because FACS-sorted repertoires could contain abundant contaminating clonotypes from the bulk population. Because the study included only a couple of donors, the extent to which the findings can be generalized is limited. The secondary T-cell response was weaker than the primary response but faster, peaking on day 5 instead of day 15. After the booster, most clones that had expanded after primary vaccination were detected again (approximately 97% of CD4 and roughly nine tenths of CD8), suggesting broad maintenance of memory. A small fraction of clonotypes appeared in both the CD4 and CD8 compartments, likely as a result of convergent recombination.

Concerning this clonotype: Its cognate antigen has yet to be identified. The sample holds no much larger clone one base away, and base qualities are not on file.

The treatment or condition label, as the study defines it: live attenuated yellow fever vaccine strain. At each blood-draw timepoint, two biological replicates of bulk PBMCs were collected. PBMCs were isolated from peripheral blood using a standard Ficoll-Paque protocol. TriZol was used to extract RNA from bulk PBMCs, CD4 and CD8 fractions, and dextramer-positive and dextramer-negative fractions. TCR cDNA was synthesized by 5'RACE template switching, which introduced a universal primer site and unique molecular identifiers. cDNA synthesis was primed from both the TCR alpha and TCR beta constant segments. Library amplification involved two PCR steps, and the second step added sample barcodes and sequencing adapters. Libraries were sequenced on Illumina HiSeq 2500 (2x100 bp) or NovaSeq (2x150 bp). In the authors' own workflow: MIGEC handled demultiplexing of reads and collapsing into UMI consensus sequences, while MiXCR performed V(D)J alignment. Vaccine-responding clonotypes were identified with edgeR using replicate PBMC samples, with FDR below 0.01 and a log2 fold change above 5 up to day 15 being required. CD4 or CD8 identity was assigned to each bulk clonotype according to whether the clonotype was present at higher abundance in the sequenced CD4 repertoire or the sequenced CD8 repertoire. The public reads were reanalyzed by TCRdb: fastp trimming at Q25, MiXCR alignment, in-frame beta chains only. Identical CDR3 protein sequences are pooled into one entry, listed with their most common genes and DNA. V and J calls and clone size were set by TCRdb, not the authors. The sample table lists 500,000 to 700,000 distinct CDR3 sequences, 19% of them with a count of one. The top ten clones comprise roughly an eighth of the sample.

There are 15 amino acids in the CDR3, from cysteine to phenylalanine inclusive. The entry retains the CDR3 DNA only, 45 bases that are in frame from base 1. Based on the germline V gene (reference sequence), the CDR1 and CDR2 sequences are LNHDA and SQIVND. The V and J ends are trimmed by 7 bases and 4 bases, leaving 17 bases between them. The V gene is TRBV19 and the J gene is TRBJ2-1; no confident D gene assignment can be made. Sequencing used PBMCs, obtained 15 days after the yellow fever booster vaccination. The TCR originated in a young man who received the YFV17D yellow fever vaccine. The CDR3 protein: CASTARGAAYNEQFF. The nucleotide sequence reads as follows: TGTGCCAGTACCGCCCGCGGAGCAGCATACAATGAGCAGTTCTTC.